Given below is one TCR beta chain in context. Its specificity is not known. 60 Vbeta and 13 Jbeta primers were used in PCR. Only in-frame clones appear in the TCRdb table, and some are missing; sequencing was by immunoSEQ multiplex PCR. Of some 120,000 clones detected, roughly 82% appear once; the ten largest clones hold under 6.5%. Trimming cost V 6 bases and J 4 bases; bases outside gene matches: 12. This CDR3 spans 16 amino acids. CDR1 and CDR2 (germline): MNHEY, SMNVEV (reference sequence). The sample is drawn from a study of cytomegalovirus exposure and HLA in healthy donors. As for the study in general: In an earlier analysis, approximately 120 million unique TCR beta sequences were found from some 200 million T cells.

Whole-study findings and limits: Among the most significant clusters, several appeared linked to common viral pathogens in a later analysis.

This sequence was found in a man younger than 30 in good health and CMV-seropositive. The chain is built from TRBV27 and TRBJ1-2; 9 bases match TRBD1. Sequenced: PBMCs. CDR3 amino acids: CASRNPLRTGAYGYTF. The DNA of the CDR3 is TGTGCCAGCAGGAACCCCCTCAGGACAGGGGCCTATGGCTACACCTTC.